Presented here are 16 T cell receptor beta chains from one specimen sequenced in a study of lymphopenia after photon versus proton radiotherapy. TCRdb's table, derived via immunoSEQ multiplex PCR, lists solely in-frame clones and lacks some. This table has 13,000 to 15,000 clones, 82% appearing once. The specimen was peripheral blood, collected from a patient treated with photon-based radiotherapy. All receptors come from a man over 45 with gastric cancer.

The chain is built from TRBV29-1 and TRBJ2-3, with TRBD2 matching 11 bases. Germline V CDR1 and CDR2: SQVTM, ANQGSEA. The CDR3 consists of 13 residues. Trimming cost V 3 bases and J 6 bases; bases outside gene matches: 2. The CDR3 protein is CSVETSGADTQYF. The CDR3 DNA reads as TGCAGCGTTGAGACTAGCGGGGCGGATACGCAGTATTTT.

This clone was counted only a few times. This chain links TRBV5-6 with TRBJ1-2, with no clear D. This CDR3 is built from 11 residues. Germline CDR1 and CDR2: SGHDT and YYEEEE. V was clipped by 3 bases and J by 8 bases, with 8 bases between them. The CDR3 region is CASSSRYGYTF. CDR3 coding DNA: TGTGCCAGCAGCTCTAGATACGGCTACACCTTC.

Written as DNA, the CDR3 is TGTGCCAGCAATCCCGCCGGGACAGGGGTCACAGATACGCAGTATTTT. It translates to CASNPAGTGVTDTQYF. The genes are TRBV2 and TRBJ2-3; 10 positions agree with TRBD1. J gave up 2 bases and V 7 bases, and 9 bases lay outside the gene matches. This CDR3 contains 16 residues. Germline lookup yields CDR1 SNHLY and CDR2 FYNNEI. The whole variable domain, filled in from reference TRBV2 and TRBJ2-3, reads EPEVTQTPSHQVTQMGQEVILRCVPISNHLYFYWYRQILGQKVEFLVSFYNNEISEKSEIFDDQFSVERPDGSNFTLKIRSTKLEDSAMYFCASNPAGTGVTDTQYFGPGTRLTVL.

J is TRBJ2-3 and V is TRBV30; 15 bases are shared with TRBD2. The trim removed 3 bases at V and 2 bases at J, leaving 9 bases unmatched. The germline gives CDR1 GTSNPN, CDR2 SVGIG (reference sequence). CDR3 length equals 18 residues. CDR3 sequence: CAWSPTGLAGGFTDTQYF. Here the CDR3 DNA reads TGTGCCTGGAGCCCTACGGGACTAGCGGGGGGCTTCACAGATACGCAGTATTTT.

This chain links TRBV5-5 with TRBJ2-6; 9 bases line up with TRBD1. The CDR3 runs to 19 residues. V was pared by 3 bases and J by 0 bases, with 10 bases of the junction left unmatched. CDR1 and CDR2 from the germline V gene are SGHKS and YYEKEE (reference sequence). CDR3 sequence: CASSWSGTGPTSGANVLTF. CDR3 bases: TGTGCCAGCAGCTGGTCCGGGACAGGGCCTACCTCTGGGGCCAACGTCCTGACTTTC.

This chain uses TRBV2 with TRBJ1-6; D ambiguous. V lost 5 bases, J lost 7 bases, and 12 bases lay in between. Germline CDR1 reads SNHLY; CDR2 reads FYNNEI. The CDR3 is made up of 14 amino acids. CDR3 in DNA: TGTGCCAGCAGTCTGTACGGGGTAAATTCACCCCTCCACTTT. As protein: CASSLYGVNSPLHF.

The J gene is TRBJ1-5, the V gene TRBV6-1; D gene uncertain. CDR1 and CDR2 from the germline V gene are MNHNS and SASEGT. Trimming shortened V by 7 bases and J by 5 bases, and 12 bases separated the two germline ends. CDR3 length: 13 residues. The CDR3 region has the DNA TGTGCCAGCACAGGTTCTGAATATCAGCCCCAGCATTTT. This translates into CASTGSEYQPQHF.

This clone was detected a few times. J is TRBJ1-5 and V is TRBV6-1; possible D gene TRBD1, 6 bases. CDR1 is MNHNS, CDR2 SASEGT, per germline. V was pared by 4 bases and J by 3 bases, with 13 bases between. This CDR3 comprises 15 residues. CDR3 nucleotides: TGTGCCAGCAGTGGTGTTGGACAGATCAATCAGCCCCAGCATTTT. This sequence encodes CASSGVGQINQPQHF.

The V and J genes are TRBV7-2 and TRBJ2-7; possibly TRBD2 for D (6 bases). This CDR3 comprises 15 residues. With 3 bases removed from V and 2 bases from J, the gap between germline ends came to 14 bases. Looked up from germline, CDR1 is SGHTA and CDR2 is FQGNSA. The CDR3 DNA follows: TGTGCCAGCAGCTTCTTATCGGGGGAAACCTACGAGCAGTACTTC. The encoded protein is CASSFLSGETYEQYF.

This clone was detected only a few times. V is TRBV5-1 and J is TRBJ2-3, with TRBD1 as a possible D gene (5 bases). CDR3 length: 16 amino acids. The V and J ends lost 0 bases and 3 bases respectively, with 14 bases between them. Germline assignment: CDR1 SGHRS and CDR2 YFSETQ. The CDR3 is CASSLGQGIHTDTQYF. Here the CDR3 DNA reads TGCGCCAGCAGCTTGGGGCAGGGTATTCATACAGATACGCAGTATTTT.

This clone was found a few times. The chain employs TRBV7-8 and TRBJ2-1, with 7 bases identical to TRBD2. The trim removed 5 bases at V and 5 bases at J, leaving 6 bases unmatched. This CDR3 comprises 14 residues. From germline, CDR1 is SGHVS and CDR2 FQNEAQ. The CDR3 DNA follows: TGTGCCAGCAGCCGTGGTGGGGGGGACAATGAGCAGTTCTTC. Its translation: CASSRGGGDNEQFF.

The V and J genes are TRBV27 and TRBJ2-7, with D possibly called TRBD1 or TRBD2 (7 bases each). The CDR3 covers 15 residues. From germline, CDR1 is MNHEY and CDR2 SMNVEV (reference sequence). V lost 3 bases, J lost 4 bases, and 16 bases lay in between. The CDR3 DNA reads TGTGCCAGCAGTTTCCTCGCAGGGGGGGGATACGAGCAGTACTTC. Translating gives CASSFLAGGGYEQYF.

This sequence joins TRBV18 and TRBJ2-5; no definite D call. The ends were cut back, 3 bases at V and 5 bases at J, with 16 bases in the middle. Germline loops: CDR1 KGHSH, CDR2 LQKENI. CDR3 length: 15 residues. The CDR3 spells CASSPQPEPGETQYF. The CDR3 bases are TGTGCCAGCTCACCCCAACCCGAGCCCGGTGAGACCCAGTACTTC.

V and J are TRBV19 and TRBJ1-5; D gene unclear. Germline CDR1 LNHDA, CDR2 SQIVND (reference sequence). V shed 1 base and J shed 6 bases, with 7 bases lying between them. This CDR3 region has 13 residues. The chain's CDR3 is CASSIGYRQPQHF. The CDR3 DNA reads TGTGCCAGTAGTATAGGGTATCGTCAGCCCCAGCATTTT.

This chain uses TRBV6-6 with TRBJ1-1; possibly TRBD1 for D (5 bases). V lost 2 bases and J 7 bases, leaving 14 bases between the germline ends. Germline CDR1 is MNHNY and CDR2 is SVGAGI (reference sequence). This CDR3 is 14 amino acids long. CDR3 bases: TGTGCCAGCAGTTACCGAGACAAGGGACTTGAAGCTTTCTTT. As protein: CASSYRDKGLEAFF.

The chain joins TRBV9 to TRBJ1-2; a weak D match, TRBD1 (6 bases). CDR1 and CDR2 (germline): SGDLS, YYNGEE. The CDR3 length is 15 residues. Trimming cost V 3 bases and J 6 bases, with 18 bases left between them. CDR3 nucleotide sequence: TGTGCCAGCAGCGGAATACACAGGGTGTTCGATGGCTACACCTTC. The encoded protein is CASSGIHRVFDGYTF.